This TCR beta chain was recorded in a study of shared T cell receptors in the human thymus. CDR1 SEHNR and CDR2 FQNEAQ come from the germline V gene (reference sequence). CDR3 length: 16 amino acids. V lost 6 bases, J lost 5 bases, and 15 bases stayed unmatched. Repertoires were generated with immunoSEQ multiplex PCR, while TCRdb's copy carries only in-frame clones and drops some. The sample records about 660,000 clones, roughly 90% being singletons. In addition, the sample was reused for a study of human thymus T cells. This second study says: What related research reported was that thymic repertoires overlapped highly among unrelated individuals.

The sequence was obtained from a boy in the first two years of life with a congenital heart defect. This rearrangement joins TRBV7-9 to TRBJ2-5, with TRBD2 matching 7 bases. The sample consisted of thymocytes. The CDR3 coding sequence is TGTGCCAGCAGGGCCAGTGTAGGACTAGTAACGGAGACCCAGTACTTC. This encodes CASRASVGLVTETQYF.